This T cell receptor beta chain was captured by sequencing in a study of cytomegalovirus exposure and HLA in healthy donors. Details on this clone: The antigen remains undetermined.

From germline, CDR1 is SQVTM and CDR2 ANQGSEA. CDR3 size: 14 residues. The junction had 6 bases not matched to a gene; V was cut back by 5 bases and J by 2 bases. The PCR was carried out with 60 Vbeta primers and 13 Jbeta primers. Authors' processing steps: In a later analysis, 70 million to 80 million unique TCR beta chains included roughly 11 million shared by two or more donors. This table comes from immunoSEQ multiplex PCR, and its TCRdb copy is limited to in-frame clones, with some not included. The DNA was the basis for D and trimming; V, J and clone size are from that table. Recorded for this sample: under 45,000 clones. Broader study findings: Because they were indistinguishable, some V segments, including TRBV6-2 and TRBV6-3, were excluded. CMV serostatus was the sole immune exposure data available.

The sequenced sample was PBMCs. V usage is TRBV29-1 and J usage is TRBJ2-3, with 8 bases identical to TRBD1. The receptor was isolated from a male donor in good health and CMV-seronegative. The CDR3 here is CSVFGQGYTDTQYF. CDR3 DNA sequence: TGCAGCGTTTTCGGACAGGGATACACAGATACGCAGTATTTT.